This T cell receptor beta chain was identified in a study of OX40 agonist ivuxolimab in advanced cancers. For the study at large: Administration of intravenous ivuxolimab to patients occurred every 2 weeks at 0.01 to 10 mg/kg. Findings of the study overall: Clonal expansion in partial responders at 0.1-3.0 mg/kg ranked among the lowest.

This table comes from immunoSEQ multiplex PCR, and its TCRdb copy is limited to in-frame clones, with some not included. The sample has 70,000 to 100,000 clones, 86% seen once. Individuals having autoimmune disease history or systemic immunosuppression were not enrolled. Concerning this clone itself: Its antigen is as yet unknown.

The CDR3 has 13 residues. The V and J ends lost 5 bases and 8 bases respectively, with 15 bases between them. Germline values: CDR1 SGHTA, CDR2 FQGNSA. This specimen was CD4+ or CD8+ T cells sorted from blood, taken in a trial of the OX40 agonist ivuxolimab. This receptor was obtained from an adult with an advanced solid tumor such as melanoma, head and neck, liver or kidney cancer. The chain combines TRBV7-2 with TRBJ1-2; possible D gene TRBD1, 6 bases. The DNA of the CDR3 is TGTGCCAGCAGCCGAGACAGGAGGGAGGGCTACACCTTC. Translated, it gives CASSRDRREGYTF.